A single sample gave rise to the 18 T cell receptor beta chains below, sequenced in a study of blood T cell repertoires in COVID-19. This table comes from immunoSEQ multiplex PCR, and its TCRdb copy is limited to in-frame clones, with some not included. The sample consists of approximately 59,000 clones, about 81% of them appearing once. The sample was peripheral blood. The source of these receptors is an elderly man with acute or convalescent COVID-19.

The CDR3 nucleotides are TGTGCCAGTAGTGAACAGGGGGGTTCGCTCTACAATGAGCAGTTCTTC. This encodes CASSEQGGSLYNEQFF. The genes are TRBV19 and TRBJ2-1; TRBD1 matches at 8 bases. Germline V gives CDR1 LNHDA, CDR2 SQIVND (reference sequence). J was trimmed by 3 bases and V by 5 bases; bases with no gene match: 9. This CDR3 is 16 amino acids long.

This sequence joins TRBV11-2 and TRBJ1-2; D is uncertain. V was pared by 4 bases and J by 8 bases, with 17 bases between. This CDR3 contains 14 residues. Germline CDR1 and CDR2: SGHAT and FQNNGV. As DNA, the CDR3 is TGTGCCAGCAGCTCCCTCTCACGGTCGGGGGGCTACACCTTC. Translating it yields CASSSLSRSGGYTF.

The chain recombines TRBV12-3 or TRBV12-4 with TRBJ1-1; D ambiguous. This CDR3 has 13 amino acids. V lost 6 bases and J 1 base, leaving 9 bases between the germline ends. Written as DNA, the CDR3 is TGTGCCAGCAGCCTTAGCAGGAACACTGAAGCTTTCTTT. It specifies CASSLSRNTEAFF.

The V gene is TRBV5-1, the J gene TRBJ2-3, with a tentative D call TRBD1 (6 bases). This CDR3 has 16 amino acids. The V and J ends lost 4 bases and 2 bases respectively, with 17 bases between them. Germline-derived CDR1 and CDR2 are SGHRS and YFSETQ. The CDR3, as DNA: TGCGCCAGCAGCCTCGGGACAACGCAGTACACAGATACGCAGTATTTT. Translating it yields CASSLGTTQYTDTQYF.

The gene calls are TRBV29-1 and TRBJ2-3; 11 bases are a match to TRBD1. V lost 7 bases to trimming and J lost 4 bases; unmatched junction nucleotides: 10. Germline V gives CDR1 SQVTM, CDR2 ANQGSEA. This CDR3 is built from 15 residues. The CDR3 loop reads CSAAGGDRGSDTQYF. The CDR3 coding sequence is TGCAGCGCCGCCGGGGGGGACAGGGGGTCAGATACGCAGTATTTT.

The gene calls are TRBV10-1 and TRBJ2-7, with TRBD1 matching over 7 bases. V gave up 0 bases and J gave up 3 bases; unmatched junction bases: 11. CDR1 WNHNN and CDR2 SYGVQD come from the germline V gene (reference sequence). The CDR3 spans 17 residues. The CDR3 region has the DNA TGCGCCAGCAGTGAGTCGATTATAGGGACAGTCTTCTACGAGCAGTACTTC. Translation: CASSESIIGTVFYEQYF.

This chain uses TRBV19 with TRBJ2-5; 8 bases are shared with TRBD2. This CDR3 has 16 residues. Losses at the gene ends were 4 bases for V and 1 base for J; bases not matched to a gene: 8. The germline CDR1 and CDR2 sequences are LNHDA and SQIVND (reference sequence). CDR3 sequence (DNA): TGTGCCAGTAGTACCCCGGGTAGCGGGGCCCAAGAGACCCAGTACTTC. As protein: CASSTPGSGAQETQYF.

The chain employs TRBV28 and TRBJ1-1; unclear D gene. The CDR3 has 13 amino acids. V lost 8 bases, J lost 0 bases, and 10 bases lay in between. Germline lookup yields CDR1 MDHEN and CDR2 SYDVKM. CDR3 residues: CASGDTLNTEAFF. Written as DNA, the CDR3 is TGTGCCAGCGGTGACACCCTGAACACTGAAGCTTTCTTT.

CDR3 sequence reads: CASSYPPDRSYEQYF. Here the CDR3 DNA reads TGTGCCAGCAGTTACCCCCCGGACAGAAGTTACGAGCAGTACTTC. The chain carries TRBV6-5 and TRBJ2-7; D possibly corresponds to TRBD1 (6 bases). The ends were cut back, 2 bases at V and 4 bases at J, with 15 bases in the middle. This CDR3 is 15 amino acids long. CDR1 MNHEY and CDR2 SVGAGI come from the germline V gene.

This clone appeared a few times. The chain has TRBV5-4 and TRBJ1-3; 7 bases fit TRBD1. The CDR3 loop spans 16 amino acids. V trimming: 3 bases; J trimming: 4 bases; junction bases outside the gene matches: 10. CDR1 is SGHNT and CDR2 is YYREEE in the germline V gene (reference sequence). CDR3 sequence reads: CASSWGTAQGGNTIYF. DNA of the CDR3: TGTGCCAGCAGCTGGGGGACAGCTCAGGGAGGAAACACCATATATTTT.

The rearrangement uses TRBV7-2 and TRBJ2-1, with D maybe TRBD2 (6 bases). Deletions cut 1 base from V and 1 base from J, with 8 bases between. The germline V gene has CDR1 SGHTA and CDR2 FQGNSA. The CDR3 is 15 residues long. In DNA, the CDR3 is TGTGCCAGCAGCTTAGTGGCGGGGTCCTACAATGAGCAGTTCTTC. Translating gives CASSLVAGSYNEQFF.

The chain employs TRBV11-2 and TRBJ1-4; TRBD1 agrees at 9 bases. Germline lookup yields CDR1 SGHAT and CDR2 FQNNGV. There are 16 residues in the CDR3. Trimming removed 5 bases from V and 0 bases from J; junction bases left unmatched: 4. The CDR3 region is CASSRDRVATNEKLFF. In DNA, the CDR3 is TGTGCCAGCAGCCGGGACAGGGTTGCAACTAATGAAAAACTGTTTTTT.

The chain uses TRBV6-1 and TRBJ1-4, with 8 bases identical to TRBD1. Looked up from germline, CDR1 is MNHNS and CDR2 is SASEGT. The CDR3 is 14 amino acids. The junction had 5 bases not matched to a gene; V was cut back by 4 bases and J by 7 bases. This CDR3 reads CASSAQGGGEKLFF. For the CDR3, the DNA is TGTGCCAGCAGTGCACAGGGGGGTGGTGAAAAACTGTTTTTT.

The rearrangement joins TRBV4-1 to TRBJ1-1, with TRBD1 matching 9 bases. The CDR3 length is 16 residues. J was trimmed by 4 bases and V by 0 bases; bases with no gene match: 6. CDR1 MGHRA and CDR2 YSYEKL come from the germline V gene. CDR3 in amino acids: CASSQDKRQGGTEAFF. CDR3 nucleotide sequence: TGCGCCAGCAGCCAAGATAAGAGACAGGGGGGCACTGAAGCTTTCTTT.

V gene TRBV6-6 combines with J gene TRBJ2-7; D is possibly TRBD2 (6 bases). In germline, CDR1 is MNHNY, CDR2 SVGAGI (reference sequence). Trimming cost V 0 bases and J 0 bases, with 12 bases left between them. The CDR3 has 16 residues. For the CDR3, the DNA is TGTGCCAGCAGTTACTCCCCGGGACTCAGCTCCTACGAGCAGTACTTC. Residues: CASSYSPGLSSYEQYF.

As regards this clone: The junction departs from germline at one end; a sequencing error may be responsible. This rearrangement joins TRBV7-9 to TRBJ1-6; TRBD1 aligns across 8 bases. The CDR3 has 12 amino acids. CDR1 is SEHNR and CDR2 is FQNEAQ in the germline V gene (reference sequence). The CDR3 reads CASSLDDRGCRF. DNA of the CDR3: TGTGCCAGCAGCCTTGACGACAGGGGATGCCGCTTT.

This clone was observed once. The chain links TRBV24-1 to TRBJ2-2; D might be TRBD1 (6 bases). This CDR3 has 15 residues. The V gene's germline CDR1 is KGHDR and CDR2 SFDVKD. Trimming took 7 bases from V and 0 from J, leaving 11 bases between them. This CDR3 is CATRNRDANTGELFF. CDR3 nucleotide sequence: TGTGCCACCAGGAACAGGGATGCGAACACCGGGGAGCTGTTTTTT.

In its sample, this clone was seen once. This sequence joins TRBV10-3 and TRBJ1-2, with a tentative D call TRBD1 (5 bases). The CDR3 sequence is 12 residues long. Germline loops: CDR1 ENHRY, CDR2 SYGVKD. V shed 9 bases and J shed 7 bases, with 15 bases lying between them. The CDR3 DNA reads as TGTGCCATTAACAAGGAGGGGTCTGGCTACACCTTC. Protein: CAINKEGSGYTF.